These T cell receptor beta chains were read from a single sample in a study of T cells in Graves' hyperthyroidism and ophthalmopathy. MiXCR was run by TCRdb on the multiplex PCR reads, yielding one entry per CDR3 protein. The sample yields approximately 640,000 distinct CDR3 sequences, just under 45% seen once. Sample: peripheral blood or thyroid tissue (not recorded which). Every receptor here comes from an adult man with Graves' disease, either hyperthyroidism or ophthalmopathy (not recorded which). CDR3s include the opening cysteine and the closing phenylalanine or tryptophan. Fields, in order: J gene, clone size, D gene, V gene, CDR3 protein, CDR3 DNA. D genes are given only for firm matches. A clone size is listed for some rows: how often the clone was seen (once, few, many), or a class if it is expanded.

j_call: TRBJ1-6; clone_size: many; d_call: NA; v_call: TRBV20-1; cdr3_aa: CSASREGNSPLHF; cdr3_nt: TGCAGTGCTTCCAGGGAGGGGAATTCACCCCTCCACTTT
j_call: TRBJ2-7; clone_size: once; d_call: TRBD2; v_call: TRBV20-1; cdr3_aa: CSAIKREWSYEQYF; cdr3_nt: TGCAGTGCTATTAAGCGGGAGTGGTCCTACGAGCAGTACTTC
j_call: TRBJ1-5; clone_size: few; d_call: NA; v_call: TRBV7-9; cdr3_aa: CASNTQGNQPQHF; cdr3_nt: TGTGCCAGTAATACGCAGGGCAATCAGCCCCAGCATTTT
j_call: TRBJ1-3; clone_size: NA; d_call: NA; v_call: TRBV2; cdr3_aa: CASSALDSSGNTIYF; cdr3_nt: TGTGCCAGCAGTGCTTTAGACAGTTCTGGAAACACCATATATTTT
j_call: TRBJ2-7; clone_size: NA; d_call: NA; v_call: TRBV5-1; cdr3_aa: CASSLDGTTDEQYF; cdr3_nt: TGCGCCAGCAGCTTGGATGGGACAACTGACGAGCAGTACTTC
j_call: TRBJ1-4; clone_size: NA; d_call: NA; v_call: TRBV11-2; cdr3_aa: CASDMGLGNEKLFF; cdr3_nt: TGTGCCAGCGACATGGGGCTTGGTAATGAAAAACTGTTTTTT
j_call: TRBJ1-4; clone_size: few; d_call: TRBD1; v_call: TRBV7-8; cdr3_aa: CASSSPGQTNEKLFF; cdr3_nt: TGTGCCAGCAGCTCGCCGGGACAGACTAATGAAAAACTGTTTTTT
j_call: TRBJ1-5; clone_size: NA; d_call: NA; v_call: TRBV12-3/TRBV12-4; cdr3_aa: CASSAEDGINQPQHF; cdr3_nt: TGTGCCAGCAGTGCGGAGGACGGAATCAATCAGCCCCAGCATTTT
j_call: TRBJ2-7; clone_size: many; d_call: NA; v_call: TRBV14; cdr3_aa: CASSQLGLGEQYF; cdr3_nt: TGTGCCAGCAGCCAACTGGGGTTGGGTGAGCAGTACTTC
j_call: TRBJ1-5; clone_size: NA; d_call: TRBD1; v_call: TRBV25-1; cdr3_aa: CASSGTGLGNQPQHF; cdr3_nt: TGTGCCAGCTCGGGGACAGGGTTGGGCAATCAGCCCCAGCATTTT
j_call: TRBJ1-2; clone_size: NA; d_call: TRBD1; v_call: TRBV28; cdr3_aa: CASNGRGLYGYTF; cdr3_nt: TGTGCCAGCAACGGCAGGGGGCTCTATGGCTACACCTTC
j_call: TRBJ2-7; clone_size: few; d_call: NA; v_call: TRBV19; cdr3_aa: CASSKGAGGAEQYF; cdr3_nt: TGTGCCAGTAGTAAAGGAGCGGGCGGGGCGGAGCAGTACTTC
j_call: TRBJ2-7; clone_size: NA; d_call: TRBD2; v_call: TRBV6-5; cdr3_aa: CASSPTFLASGGYEQYF; cdr3_nt: TGTGCCAGCAGTCCCACCTTTCTAGCTTCGGGGGGCTACGAGCAGTACTTC
j_call: TRBJ1-6; clone_size: NA; d_call: NA; v_call: TRBV20-1; cdr3_aa: CSAAQGTGSYNSPLHF; cdr3_nt: TGCAGTGCTGCCCAGGGTACGGGCTCCTATAATTCACCCCTCCACTTT
j_call: TRBJ1-1; clone_size: NA; d_call: NA; v_call: TRBV20-1; cdr3_aa: CSARQGEVPTEAFF; cdr3_nt: TGCAGTGCTAGGCAGGGAGAAGTCCCCACTGAAGCTTTCTTT
j_call: TRBJ1-1; clone_size: few; d_call: NA; v_call: TRBV5-1; cdr3_aa: CASSLDSSTEAFF; cdr3_nt: TGCGCCAGCAGCCTCGACAGTTCCACTGAAGCTTTCTTT
j_call: TRBJ1-5; clone_size: NA; d_call: NA; v_call: TRBV19; cdr3_aa: CASTATLGNQPQHF; cdr3_nt: TGTGCCAGTACCGCTACCCTAGGGAATCAGCCCCAGCATTTT
j_call: TRBJ1-2; clone_size: NA; d_call: NA; v_call: TRBV11-2; cdr3_aa: CASSIGQGNNYGYTF; cdr3_nt: TGTGCCAGCAGCATAGGGCAGGGGAACAACTATGGCTACACCTTC
j_call: TRBJ2-5; clone_size: NA; d_call: TRBD2; v_call: TRBV12-3/TRBV12-4; cdr3_aa: CASSLRTSGRETQYF; cdr3_nt: TGTGCCAGCAGCCTCCGGACTAGCGGGAGGGAGACCCAGTACTTC
j_call: TRBJ1-1; clone_size: many; d_call: NA; v_call: TRBV29-1; cdr3_aa: CSVERHLNTEAFF; cdr3_nt: TGCAGCGTTGAACGTCATCTGAACACTGAAGCTTTCTTT
j_call: TRBJ2-2; clone_size: few; d_call: NA; v_call: TRBV7-3; cdr3_aa: CASSLEGGRIGELFF; cdr3_nt: TGTGCCAGCAGCTTAGAGGGGGGGCGCATCGGGGAGCTGTTTTTT
j_call: TRBJ1-6; clone_size: few; d_call: NA; v_call: TRBV20-1; cdr3_aa: CSAIGDTSLSPLHF; cdr3_nt: TGCAGTGCTATTGGGGATACCAGCCTTTCACCCCTCCACTTT
j_call: TRBJ1-4; clone_size: few; d_call: NA; v_call: TRBV7-9; cdr3_aa: CASSSRQVETNEKLFF; cdr3_nt: TGTGCCAGCAGCTCCCGACAGGTCGAAACTAATGAAAAACTGTTTTTT
j_call: TRBJ2-7; clone_size: NA; d_call: NA; v_call: TRBV20-1; cdr3_aa: CSATSPRMSYEQYF; cdr3_nt: TGCAGTGCTACTAGCCCCAGGATGTCCTACGAGCAGTACTTC
j_call: TRBJ1-6; clone_size: NA; d_call: NA; v_call: TRBV7-9; cdr3_aa: CASSRGGSPLHF; cdr3_nt: TGTGCCAGCAGCAGGGGCGGGTCACCCCTCCACTTT
j_call: TRBJ1-1; clone_size: many; d_call: NA; v_call: TRBV29-1; cdr3_aa: CSVLALNTEAFF; cdr3_nt: TGCAGCGTTCTAGCCCTCAACACTGAAGCTTTCTTT
j_call: TRBJ2-5; clone_size: once; d_call: NA; v_call: TRBV15; cdr3_aa: CATSSAGTQETQYF; cdr3_nt: TGTGCCACAAGCTCGGCGGGGACCCAAGAGACCCAGTACTTC
j_call: TRBJ1-1; clone_size: few; d_call: NA; v_call: TRBV2; cdr3_aa: CASSYSEGDTEAFF; cdr3_nt: TGTGCCAGCAGTTACTCCGAGGGGGACACTGAAGCTTTCTTT
j_call: TRBJ2-5; clone_size: NA; d_call: NA; v_call: TRBV7-9; cdr3_aa: CASSLAAGPGETQYF; cdr3_nt: TGTGCCAGCAGCTTAGCGGCAGGGCCGGGAGAGACCCAGTACTTC